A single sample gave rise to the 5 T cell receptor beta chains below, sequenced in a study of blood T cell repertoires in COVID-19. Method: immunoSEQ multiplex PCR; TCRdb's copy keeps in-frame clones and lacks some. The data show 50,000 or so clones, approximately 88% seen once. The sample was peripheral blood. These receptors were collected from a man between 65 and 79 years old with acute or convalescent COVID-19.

The CDR3 region is CASSGGYSNQPQHF. The CDR3 DNA follows: TGTGCCAGCAGTGGAGGCTATAGCAATCAGCCCCAGCATTTT. The rearrangement links TRBV2 to TRBJ1-5; D unclear. The CDR3 sequence is 14 residues long. The V gene lost 4 bases and the J gene lost 0 bases, with 7 bases spanning the gap. Germline loops: CDR1 SNHLY, CDR2 FYNNEI.

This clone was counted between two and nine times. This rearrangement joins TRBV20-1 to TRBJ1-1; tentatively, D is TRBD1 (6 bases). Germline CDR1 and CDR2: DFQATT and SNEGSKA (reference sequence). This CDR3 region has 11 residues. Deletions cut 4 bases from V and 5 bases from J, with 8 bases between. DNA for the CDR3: TGCAGTGCTACCAGGGGAACTGAAGCTTTCTTT. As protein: CSATRGTEAFF.

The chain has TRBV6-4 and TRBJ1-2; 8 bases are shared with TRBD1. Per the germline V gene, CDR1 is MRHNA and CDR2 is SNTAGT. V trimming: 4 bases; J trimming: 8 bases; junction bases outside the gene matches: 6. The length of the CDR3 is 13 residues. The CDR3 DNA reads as TGTGCCAGCAGTGCGGACAGGGTGGGCGGCTACACCTTC. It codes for CASSADRVGGYTF.

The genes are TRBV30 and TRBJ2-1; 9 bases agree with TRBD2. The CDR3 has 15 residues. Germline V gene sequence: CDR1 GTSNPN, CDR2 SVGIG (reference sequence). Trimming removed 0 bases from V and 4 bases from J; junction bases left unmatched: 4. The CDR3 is CAWSVTSGGYNEQFF. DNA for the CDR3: TGTGCCTGGAGTGTAACCAGCGGGGGGTACAATGAGCAGTTCTTC.

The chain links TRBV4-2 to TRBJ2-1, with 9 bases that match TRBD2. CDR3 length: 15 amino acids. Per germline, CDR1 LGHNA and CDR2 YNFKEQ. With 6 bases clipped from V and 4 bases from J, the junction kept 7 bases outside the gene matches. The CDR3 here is CASSTGREGYNEQFF. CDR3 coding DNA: TGTGCCAGCAGTACAGGGCGGGAGGGATACAATGAGCAGTTCTTC.